The 5 T cell receptor beta chains below all came from one sample that was sequenced in a study of blood T cell repertoires in COVID-19. Sequencing used immunoSEQ multiplex PCR; TCRdb keeps in-frame clones, though not all of them. Counted here are about 440,000 clones, roughly 88% occurring once; the ten biggest clones make up 0.55% to 0.75%. Sequencing was carried out using PBMCs or T cells enriched from blood (not recorded which). Receptors originate from a man in his late teens or twenties who had recovered from COVID-19.

The chain links TRBV19 to TRBJ1-5; D is perhaps TRBD1 (5 bases). The CDR3 runs to 15 residues. Between the trimmed V and J ends, which lost 7 bases and 1 base, there was a span of 14 bases. The germline gives CDR1 LNHDA, CDR2 SQIVND (reference sequence). CDR3 residues: CASISLGQSNQPQHF. CDR3 DNA sequence: TGTGCCAGTATTTCGCTTGGACAAAGCAATCAGCCCCAGCATTTT.

The chain recombines TRBV11-2 with TRBJ2-2, with 13 bases fitting TRBD2. V shed 5 bases and J 2 bases; nucleotides not matched to a gene: 11. Germline lookup yields CDR1 SGHAT and CDR2 FQNNGV. The CDR3 sequence is 19 residues long. The CDR3 DNA reads as TGTGCCAGCAGCGCCTTTCGGACTAGCGGGGGCCCTAACACCGGGGAGCTGTTTTTT. Its translation is CASSAFRTSGGPNTGELFF.

The genes are TRBV7-2 and TRBJ2-7, with 10 bases that match TRBD2. The CDR3 covers 15 residues. J lost 3 bases, V lost 5 bases, and 7 bases had no gene match. Per germline, CDR1 SGHTA and CDR2 FQGNSA. The CDR3 reads CASSMSSGGFYEQYF. The CDR3 DNA sequence: TGTGCCAGCAGCATGAGTAGCGGGGGGTTCTACGAGCAGTACTTC.

The CDR3 here is CAISIDRYGYTF. The CDR3 DNA is TGTGCCATCAGTATCGACAGGTATGGCTACACCTTC. The chain is built from TRBV10-3 and TRBJ1-2, with D tentatively TRBD1 (6 bases). Between the trimmed V and J ends, which lost 5 bases and 5 bases, there was a span of 9 bases. Germline CDR1 ENHRY, CDR2 SYGVKD. The CDR3 sequence is 12 residues long.

J is TRBJ1-2 and V is TRBV5-6, with no clear D. The CDR3 extends over 15 amino acids. V was shortened by 0 bases and J by 3 bases, with 12 bases between the two germline ends. Germline V gene data show CDR1 as SGHDT and CDR2 as YYEEEE. The DNA for the CDR3 is TGTGCCAGCAGCTTGGAAGGAGGCGGGTACTATGGCTACACCTTC. Amino acids: CASSLEGGGYYGYTF.